This T cell receptor beta chain comes out of a study of graft-versus-host responses after intestinal transplantation. Repertoires were generated with immunoSEQ multiplex PCR, while TCRdb's copy carries only in-frame clones and drops some. This sample carries tens of thousands of clones, around 90% of them seen once, and the ten largest clones take under 2.5%. This clone is a singleton in its sample. Germline V lookup: CDR1 MNHEY, CDR2 SVGAGI. Trimming removed 0 bases from V and 7 bases from J; junction bases left unmatched: 7. The CDR3 totals 15 residues. The sequence was obtained from a human patient who received an intestinal transplant, so some T cells may come from the graft donor. This chain joins TRBV6-5 and TRBJ2-7, with 9 bases fitting TRBD2. The sequenced sample was PBMCs, obtained around 320 days after intestinal transplant. CDR3 DNA sequence: TGTGCCAGCAGTTACTCAGTTAGCGGGAGATATGAGCAGTACTTC. This translates into CASSYSVSGRYEQYF.